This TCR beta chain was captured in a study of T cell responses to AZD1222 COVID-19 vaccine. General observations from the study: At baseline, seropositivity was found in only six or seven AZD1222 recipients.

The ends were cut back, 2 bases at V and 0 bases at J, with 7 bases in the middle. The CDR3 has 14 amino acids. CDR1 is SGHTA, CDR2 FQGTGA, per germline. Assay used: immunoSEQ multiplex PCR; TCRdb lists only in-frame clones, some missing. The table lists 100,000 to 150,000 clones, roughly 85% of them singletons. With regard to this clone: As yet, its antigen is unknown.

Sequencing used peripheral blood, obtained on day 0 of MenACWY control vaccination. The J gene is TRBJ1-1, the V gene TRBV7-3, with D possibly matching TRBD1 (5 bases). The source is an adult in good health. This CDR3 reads CASSLPDMNTEAFF. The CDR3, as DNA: TGTGCCAGCAGCTTACCGGACATGAACACTGAAGCTTTCTTT.